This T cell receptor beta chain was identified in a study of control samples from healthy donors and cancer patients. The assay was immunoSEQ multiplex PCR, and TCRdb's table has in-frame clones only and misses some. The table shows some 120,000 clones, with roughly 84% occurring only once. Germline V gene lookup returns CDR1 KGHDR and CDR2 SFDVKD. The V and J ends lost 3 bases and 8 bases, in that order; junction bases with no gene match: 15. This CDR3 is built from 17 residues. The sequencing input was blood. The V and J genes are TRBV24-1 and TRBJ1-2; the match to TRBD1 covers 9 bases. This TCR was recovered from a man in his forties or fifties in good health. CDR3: CATSDRQPGQGVLGYTF. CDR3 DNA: TGTGCCACCAGTGATCGTCAACCGGGACAGGGAGTGTTGGGCTACACCTTC.